This TCR beta chain was obtained from a study of T cells in Graves' hyperthyroidism and ophthalmopathy (dated by TCRdb to the late 2010s). With regard to the full study: TCR V-J signatures able to tell the groups apart were searched for in a discovery cohort of 90 to 100 patients, of whom fewer than 45 had Graves' ophthalmopathy and roughly 59 had stable Graves' hyperthyroidism. In addition, the study compared T-cell repertoires in thyroid tissue and in blood from several Graves' hyperthyroidism patients. Prospective prediction of ophthalmopathy was tested in an independent validation cohort consisting of roughly 20 hyperthyroidism patients and about 17 patients who later progressed to ophthalmopathy. The 75 to 100 discovery patients were randomly divided into training and test sets at a 7:3 ratio. The paper reports TCR Vbeta CDR3 sequencing of over 120 peripheral blood samples: some 44 ophthalmopathy, about 75 hyperthyroidism and around 17 progressor patients. Following sampling, methimazole starting at 30 mg daily was given to hyperthyroidism patients, and high-dose intravenous methylprednisolone was given to ophthalmopathy patients. Points the paper makes about the study in general: Most expanded thyroid clonotypes (frequency above 0.001) were also found in blood, which suggests that blood repertoires may mirror thyroid immune responses. No statistical method was used to set the sample size in advance, and investigators knew the group allocation. During validation, the model predicted progression to ophthalmopathy a median of roughly 7.1 months ahead of onset, with almost 71% sensitivity and 72% to 80% specificity. Ophthalmopathy was separated from stable hyperthyroidism by a 13 V-J signature model, with roughly 88% sensitivity and roughly 84% specificity obtained in cross-validation and 80%/75% obtained in testing.

Graves' hyperthyroidism was defined as stable when no progression to ophthalmopathy occurred over 18 months of follow-up. Hyperthyroidism patients were aged 18 to 65 years and newly diagnosed, with disease duration of less than 2 months. Exclusion was applied to patients with uncontrolled infections, other autoimmune diseases, pregnancy or lactation. Diagnoses were based on clinical symptoms, serum thyroxine and TRAb, thyroid ultrasound and orbital computed tomography. Total RNA was extracted with Trizol reagent, and quality was checked on an Agilent 2100 Bioanalyzer. Taken from the germline V gene, the CDR1 and CDR2 loops are SGHAT and FQNNGV. V and J lose 5 bases and 6 bases, and a span of 14 bases separates them. From the cysteine through the phenylalanine, the CDR3 covers 13 amino acids. Only CDR3 DNA remains: 39 bases, in frame from the first base. TCR beta CDR3 regions were amplified from RNA transcripts. For the first round of RT-PCR on the TCR CDR3, the HTBI primer set was used together with the Qiagen OneStep RT-PCR kit. Libraries were constructed in a second round of multiplex PCR, after which size selection and purification were carried out. The libraries were sequenced on an Illumina HiSeq2000 using paired-end 100 bp reads. The original pipeline was this. SOAPnuke was used to process the raw data, with reads discarded if the reads contained adapters or uncalled bases, had a mean Phred below 15, or lacked an exact constant-primer or identifier match. High-quality paired reads were merged using COPE v1.2.5, and each unique nucleotide sequence was defined as a clonotype. MiTCR v1.1 was used to align the clonotypes against IMGT TRBV, TRBD and TRBJ reference segments. The analysis was restricted to V-J combinations with a frequency above 0.0001, which together covered just over 99% of the repertoires. The TCS score was defined as F50 (clonal expansion) divided by E x V (chaos), with BLOSUM62-based TCRdist calculated between CDR3 peptides within each V-J. Welch's t-statistics and random forest reduced around 550 V-J features to 13, which were used in a naive Bayes classifier (R e1071). The similarity between thyroid and blood repertoires was quantified using the Morisita-Horn index. Using fastp trimming at Q25 and MiXCR clonotype assembly, TCRdb reanalyzed the public sequencing data and kept in-frame beta chains. Rows with a matching CDR3 protein are joined into one entry that keeps the most common DNA and genes. The V and J calls were not made by the authors but by TCRdb's processing. The sample yields roughly 570,000 distinct CDR3 sequences; just over 45% were counted once. Of the sample, about 8.3% is held by the ten largest clones.

There are many counts of this clonotype. The clone's antigen remains unknown. No much larger clonotype is one base removed from it; base qualities were not supplied. The sample consisted of peripheral blood or thyroid tissue (not recorded which). The receptor comes from a woman aged 18-29 years with Graves' hyperthyroidism. The sequence joins TRBV11-2 to TRBJ2-7; the D gene identity is not certain. The nucleotide sequence is given as TGTGCCAGCAGCGGAGTAGTTGGTAGCGAGCAGTACTTC. Its amino acids are CASSGVVGSEQYF.